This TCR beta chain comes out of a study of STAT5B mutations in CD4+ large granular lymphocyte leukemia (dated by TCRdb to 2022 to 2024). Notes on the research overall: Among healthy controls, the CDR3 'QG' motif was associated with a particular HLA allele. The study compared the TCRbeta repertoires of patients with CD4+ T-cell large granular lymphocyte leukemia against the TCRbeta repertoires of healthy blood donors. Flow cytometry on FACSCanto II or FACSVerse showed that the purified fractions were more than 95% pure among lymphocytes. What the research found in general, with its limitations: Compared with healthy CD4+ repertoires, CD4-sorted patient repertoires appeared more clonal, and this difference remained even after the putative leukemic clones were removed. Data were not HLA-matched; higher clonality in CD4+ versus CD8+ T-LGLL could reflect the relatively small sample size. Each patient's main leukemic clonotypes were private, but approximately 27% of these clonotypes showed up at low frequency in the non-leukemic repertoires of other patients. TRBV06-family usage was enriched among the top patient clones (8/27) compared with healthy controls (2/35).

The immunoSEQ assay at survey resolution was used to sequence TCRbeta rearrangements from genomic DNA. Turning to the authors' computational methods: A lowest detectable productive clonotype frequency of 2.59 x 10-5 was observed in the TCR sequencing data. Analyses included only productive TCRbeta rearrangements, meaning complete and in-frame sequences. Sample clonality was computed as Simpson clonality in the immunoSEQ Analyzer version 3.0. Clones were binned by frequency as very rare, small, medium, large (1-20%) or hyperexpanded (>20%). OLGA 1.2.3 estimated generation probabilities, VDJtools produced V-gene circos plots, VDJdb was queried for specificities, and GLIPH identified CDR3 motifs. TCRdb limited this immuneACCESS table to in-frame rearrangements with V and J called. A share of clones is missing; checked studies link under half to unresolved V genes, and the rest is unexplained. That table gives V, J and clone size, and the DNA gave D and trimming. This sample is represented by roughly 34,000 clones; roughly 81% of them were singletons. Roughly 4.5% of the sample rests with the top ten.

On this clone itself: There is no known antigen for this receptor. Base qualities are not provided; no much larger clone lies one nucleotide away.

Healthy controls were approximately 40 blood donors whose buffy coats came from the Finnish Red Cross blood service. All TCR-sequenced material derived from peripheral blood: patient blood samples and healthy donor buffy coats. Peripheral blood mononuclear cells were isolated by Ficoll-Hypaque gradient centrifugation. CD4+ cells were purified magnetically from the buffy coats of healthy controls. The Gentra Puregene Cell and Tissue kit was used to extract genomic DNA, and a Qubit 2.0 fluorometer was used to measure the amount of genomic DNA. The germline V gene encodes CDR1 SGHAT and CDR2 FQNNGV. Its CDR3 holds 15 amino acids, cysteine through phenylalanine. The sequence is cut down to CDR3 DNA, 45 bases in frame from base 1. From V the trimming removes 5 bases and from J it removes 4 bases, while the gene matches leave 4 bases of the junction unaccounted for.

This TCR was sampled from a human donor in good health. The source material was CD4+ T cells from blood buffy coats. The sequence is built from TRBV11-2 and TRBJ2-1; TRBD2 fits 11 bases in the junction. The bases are TGTGCCAGCAGCCTAACTAGCGGGAGTTACAATGAGCAGTTCTTC. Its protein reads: CASSLTSGSYNEQFF.